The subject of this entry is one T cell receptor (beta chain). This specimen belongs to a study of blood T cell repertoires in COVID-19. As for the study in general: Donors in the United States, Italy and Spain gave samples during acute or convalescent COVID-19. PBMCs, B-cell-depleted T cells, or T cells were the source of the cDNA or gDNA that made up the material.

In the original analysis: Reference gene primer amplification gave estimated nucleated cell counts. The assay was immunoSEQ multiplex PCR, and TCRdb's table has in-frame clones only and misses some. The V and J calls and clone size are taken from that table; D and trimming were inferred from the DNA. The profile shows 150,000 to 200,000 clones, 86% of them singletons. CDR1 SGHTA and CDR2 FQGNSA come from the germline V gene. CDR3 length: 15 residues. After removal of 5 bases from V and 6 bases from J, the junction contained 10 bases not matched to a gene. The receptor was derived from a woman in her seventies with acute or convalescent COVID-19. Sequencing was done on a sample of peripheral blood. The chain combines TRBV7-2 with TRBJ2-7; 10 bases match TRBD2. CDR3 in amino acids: CASSPRASGSREQYF. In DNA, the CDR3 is TGTGCCAGCAGCCCACGGGCTAGCGGGAGTCGCGAGCAGTACTTC.